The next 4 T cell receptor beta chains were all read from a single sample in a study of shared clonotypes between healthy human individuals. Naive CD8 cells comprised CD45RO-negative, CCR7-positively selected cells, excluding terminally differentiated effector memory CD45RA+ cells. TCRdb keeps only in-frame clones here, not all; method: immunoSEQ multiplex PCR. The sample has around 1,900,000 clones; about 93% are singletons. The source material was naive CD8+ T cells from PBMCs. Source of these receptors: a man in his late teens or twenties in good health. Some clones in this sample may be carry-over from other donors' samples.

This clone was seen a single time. CDR3 sequence: CASSPGSRTEETQYF. The CDR3 DNA sequence: TGTGCCAGCTCACCGGGGTCCCGGACGGAAGAGACCCAGTACTTC. The chain has TRBV18 and TRBJ2-5; no clear D. The V gene's germline CDR1 is KGHSH and CDR2 LQKENI. V dropped 3 bases and J dropped 3 bases, with 14 bases sitting between them. The length of the CDR3 is 15 residues.

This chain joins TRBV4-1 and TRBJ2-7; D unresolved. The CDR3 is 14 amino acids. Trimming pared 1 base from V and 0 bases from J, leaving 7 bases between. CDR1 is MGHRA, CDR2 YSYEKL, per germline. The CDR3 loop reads CASSQVSFSYEQYF. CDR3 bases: TGCGCCAGCAGCCAAGTTTCCTTCTCCTACGAGCAGTACTTC.

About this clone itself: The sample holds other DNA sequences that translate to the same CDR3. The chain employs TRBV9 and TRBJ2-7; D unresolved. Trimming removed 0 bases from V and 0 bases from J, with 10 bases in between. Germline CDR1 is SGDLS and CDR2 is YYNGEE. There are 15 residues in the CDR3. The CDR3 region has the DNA TGTGCCAGCAGCGTAGATCCGCTCAGCTCCTACGAGCAGTACTTC. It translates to CASSVDPLSSYEQYF.

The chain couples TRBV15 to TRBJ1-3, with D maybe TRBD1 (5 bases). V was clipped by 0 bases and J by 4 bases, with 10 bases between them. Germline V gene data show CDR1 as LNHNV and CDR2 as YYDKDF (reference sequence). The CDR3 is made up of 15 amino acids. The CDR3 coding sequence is TGTGCCACCAGCAGAGAGGGGGGTGCGGGAAACACCATATATTTT. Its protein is CATSREGGAGNTIYF. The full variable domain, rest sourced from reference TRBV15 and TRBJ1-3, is DAMVIQNPRYQVTQFGKPVTLSCSQTLNHNVMYWYQQKSSQAPKLLFHYYDKDFNNEADTPDNFQSRRPNTSFCFLDIRSPGLGDTAMYLCATSREGGAGNTIYFGEGSWLTVV.